The clone carrying this T cell receptor beta chain came up a few times. The antigen remains unidentified. This entry comes from a study of post-analysis software for immune sequencing data. Study results and caveats: The F measure placed samples prepared in the same batch into strongly shared clusters. TRBV segments more frequent in patients than in controls numbered about five and included TRBV5-6, TRBV5-1 and TRBV20-1. For normalized Chao1 diversity, multiple sclerosis patients scored significantly lower than controls did.

Trimming cost V 5 bases and J 4 bases, with 12 bases left between them. In germline, CDR1 is SQVTM, CDR2 ANQGSEA. This CDR3 has 12 residues. Unique molecular identifiers tagged the TCR beta cDNA libraries. TCRdb called the PCR reads again in MiXCR, with one record for every CDR3 protein. The data contain approximately 570,000 distinct CDR3 sequences, around 44% of them singletons. What was sequenced was blood. This receptor was taken from a girl aged 10 to 17 with multiple sclerosis. The gene calls are TRBV29-1 and TRBJ2-7, with a tentative D call TRBD1 (6 bases). The CDR3 nucleotides read TGCAGCGTTCAGGGGACCAAATACGAGCAGTACTTC. Its protein is CSVQGTKYEQYF.